Following are 5 T cell receptor beta chains from one sample sequenced in a study of T cell repertoires in cytomegalovirus infection. One entry per CDR3 protein results from TCRdb running MiXCR on the reads. The profile covers around 750,000 distinct CDR3 sequences, with around a third appearing a single time and around 11% taken by the ten largest. No antigen has been identified for these receptors. The input for sequencing was cultured CD8+ T cells from PBMCs, taken from culture after CMV antigen stimulation. Receptor source: a human donor in good health (CMV status not recorded). Some clones in this sample may be carry-over from other donors' samples.

This clonotype was detected only a few times. The V and J genes are TRBV12-3 or TRBV12-4 and TRBJ2-7, with D unresolved. This CDR3 is 15 amino acids long. V was pared by 1 base and J by 3 bases, with 13 bases between. CDR3 in DNA: TGTGCCAGCAGTTTAGGATCCCCTAGGGTCTACGAGCAGTACTTC. It specifies CASSLGSPRVYEQYF.

As for this clonotype: The germline gene is not matched at one end of the junction; a read error may be the cause. V and J are TRBV20-1 and TRBJ2-1; TRBD2 is a possible D gene (6 bases). The CDR3 runs to 16 residues. Germline CDR1 and CDR2: DFQATT and SNEGSKA (reference sequence). In DNA, the CDR3 is TGCAGTGCTTCCCCTAATCGGGGACTGTCCTACAGTGAGCAGTTCTTC. Protein product: CSASPNRGLSYSEQFF.

This clonotype was detected a few times. The J gene is TRBJ1-1, the V gene TRBV27, with a possible D match to TRBD1 (5 bases). With 2 bases removed from V and 5 bases from J, the gap between germline ends came to 12 bases. CDR1 and CDR2 (germline): MNHEY, SMNVEV (reference sequence). The CDR3 covers 14 residues. The CDR3 loop reads CASSLQGGETEAFF. The CDR3 region has the DNA TGTGCCAGCAGTTTACAGGGCGGAGAGACTGAAGCTTTCTTT.

This clonotype was observed a few times. The chain is built from TRBV11-2 and TRBJ2-5; 8 nucleotides match TRBD1. Per the germline V gene, CDR1 is SGHAT and CDR2 is FQNNGV. CDR3 length equals 16 residues. The J segment lost 3 bases and the V segment lost 4 bases, leaving 10 bases of the junction unmatched. The DNA for the CDR3 is TGTGCCAGCAGCTCCGGACAGGGAAGGCAGAAAGAGACCCAGTACTTC. As protein: CASSSGQGRQKETQYF.

The genes are TRBV20-1 and TRBJ1-3; 8 bases fit TRBD1. With V trimmed by 0 bases and J by 0 bases, 16 bases remained unmatched. This CDR3 contains 20 residues. Germline assignment: CDR1 DFQATT and CDR2 SNEGSKA (reference sequence). CDR3 DNA: TGCAGTGCTAGAGACCTTCCTCTCGCCGGACAGGGATTCTCTGGAAACACCATATATTTT. This gives the protein CSARDLPLAGQGFSGNTIYF.